This T cell receptor beta chain was recovered during a study of response to subunit inactivated influenza vaccine. The length of the CDR3 is 14 residues. The V and J ends lost 1 base and 0 bases respectively, with 4 bases between them. The germline gives CDR1 MGHRA, CDR2 YSYEKL. TCRdb itself ran the RT-PCR reads through MiXCR, one entry per CDR3 protein. Among 450,000 to 700,000 distinct CDR3 sequences listed, roughly 15% were seen once. The V call is TRBV4-1, the J call TRBJ2-1; D is uncertain. Here the sequenced sample was PBMCs from blood, taken roughly 13 days after vaccination. The TCR originated in a man in his forties or fifties who received an inactivated influenza vaccine. The CDR3 protein is CASSQASSYNEQFF. The CDR3 DNA reads TGCGCCAGCAGCCAAGCCAGCTCCTACAATGAGCAGTTCTTC.